This TCR beta chain was captured in a study of blood T cell repertoires in COVID-19. Across the study: COVID-19 samples from acute and convalescent phases originated in the United States, Italy and Spain.

The CDR3 runs 14 residues. Germline values: CDR1 MNHEY, CDR2 SVGEGT. V lost 5 bases to trimming and J lost 4 bases; unmatched junction nucleotides: 7. Under the authors' procedure: Reference gene primer amplification gave estimated nucleated cell counts. This table comes from immunoSEQ multiplex PCR, and its TCRdb copy is limited to in-frame clones, with some not included. V and J calls and clone size are copied from that table; D and trimming were computed from the DNA. This sample has 250,000 to 300,000 clones, with under 90% found just once. In assigning cohorts, the study relied on participant-reported clinical history. This clone was recorded once.

The TCR sequence derives from a woman aged 40 to 50 who had recovered from COVID-19. The gene calls are TRBV6-2 or TRBV6-3 and TRBJ1-1; 7 bases align to TRBD1. Material for sequencing was PBMCs or T cells enriched from blood (not recorded which). The CDR3 here is CASSRQGRGTEAFF. The DNA of the CDR3 is TGTGCCAGCAGTCGACAGGGACGGGGCACTGAAGCTTTCTTT.